The 31 T cell receptor beta chains below come from one sample, sequenced in a study of blood T cell repertoires in COVID-19 (dated by TCRdb to the early 2020s). The library came from the immunoSEQ multiplex PCR assay. TCRdb carries this immuneACCESS record with in-frame sequences only. Its versions omit some clonotypes, under half of them owing to an unresolved V gene in the studies checked, with the rest unexplained. The sample table shows about 110,000 clones, and 88% are seen once. The leading ten clones occupy 6.8% of the sample. Material: peripheral blood. The receptors shown here come from a man aged 50 or older with active or convalescent COVID-19.

The chain combines TRBV28 with TRBJ1-4; D is possibly TRBD1 (6 bases). V was trimmed by 6 bases and J by 2 bases, leaving 22 bases between them. In germline, CDR1 is MDHEN, CDR2 SYDVKM. CDR3 length: 18 residues. The CDR3 DNA reads TGTGCCAGCAGCCCCCCTCCCCAGGGGATTGTGACTAATGAAAAACTGTTTTTT. Protein sequence: CASSPPPQGIVTNEKLFF.

The chain joins TRBV5-1 to TRBJ2-1, with 7 positions matching TRBD1. The CDR3 spans 15 residues. V lost 0 bases and J lost 7; bases outside the gene matches: 7. Germline V CDR1 and CDR2: SGHRS, YFSETQ. Here the CDR3 DNA reads TGCGCCAGCAGCTTGGGGGAGAGGGGGCGGAATGAGCAGTTCTTC. Its translation: CASSLGERGRNEQFF.

The chain uses TRBV4-2 and TRBJ2-7; 9 nucleotides match TRBD2. The CDR3 sequence is 16 residues long. J was trimmed by 6 bases and V by 0 bases; bases with no gene match: 9. Germline CDR1 is LGHNA and CDR2 is YNFKEQ. The CDR3 nucleotides are TGTGCCAGCAGCCAAGATCGGGCTAGCGGGATACGCGAGCAGTACTTC. This encodes CASSQDRASGIREQYF.

As DNA, the CDR3 is TGTGCCAGCAGTGAATTGCGGGACCCCCCGCAGCAGTACTTC. Its translation is CASSELRDPPQQYF. The rearrangement joins TRBV2 to TRBJ2-7; maybe TRBD2 (6 bases). This CDR3 has 14 residues. Trimming took 2 bases from V and 8 from J, leaving 16 bases between them. Germline CDR1 and CDR2: SNHLY and FYNNEI.

V usage is TRBV2 and J usage is TRBJ1-5; possibly TRBD1 for D (5 bases). Looked up from germline, CDR1 is SNHLY and CDR2 is FYNNEI. The CDR3 is made up of 17 amino acids. V was cut by 6 bases and J by 0 bases, with 18 bases left in between. The DNA for the CDR3 is TGTGCCAGCAGGAGCGAGGAGGGGCTTTATAGCAATCAGCCCCAGCATTTT. Translated: CASRSEEGLYSNQPQHF.

About this clone itself: Other DNA sequences of this sample code for an identical CDR3. V is TRBV5-1 and J is TRBJ1-2, with D perhaps TRBD1 (5 bases). This CDR3 has 14 amino acids. The V gene's germline CDR1 is SGHRS and CDR2 YFSETQ. With 0 bases removed from V and 1 base from J, the gap between germline ends came to 7 bases. The CDR3 protein is CASSLGQGNYGYTF. In DNA form, the CDR3 reads TGCGCCAGCAGCTTGGGGCAGGGTAACTATGGCTACACCTTC.

V is TRBV24-1 and J is TRBJ2-5, with a possible D match to TRBD1 (8 bases). Per germline, CDR1 KGHDR and CDR2 SFDVKD. The CDR3 covers 16 residues. V was pared by 3 bases and J by 2 bases, with 15 bases between. CDR3: CATSDPNRGGQETQYF. In DNA form, the CDR3 reads TGTGCCACCAGTGATCCTAACAGGGGGGGACAAGAGACCCAGTACTTC.

In nucleotides, the CDR3 is TGCGCCAGCAGCCAAGATAGGTTCAGGGGGCGCGGCTATGGCTACACCTTC. It encodes CASSQDRFRGRGYGYTF. The genes are TRBV4-1 and TRBJ1-2; 8 nucleotides align to TRBD1. The V gene end was trimmed by 0 bases and the J gene end by 4 bases; junction bases not matched to a gene: 10. Germline CDR1 is MGHRA and CDR2 is YSYEKL. This CDR3 has 17 residues.

The chain couples TRBV28 to TRBJ1-1; TRBD1 might be the D (6 bases). The CDR3 has 15 residues. V was shortened by 5 bases and J by 7 bases, with 20 bases between the two germline ends. Germline CDR1 is MDHEN and CDR2 is SYDVKM. This CDR3 reads CASSPPRGGEIEAFF. CDR3 DNA: TGTGCCAGCAGTCCCCCCCGTGGGGGCGAGATTGAAGCTTTCTTT.

This clone was counted a single time. V gene TRBV4-3 combines with J gene TRBJ2-7, with D perhaps matching TRBD2 (5 bases). Trimming cost V 0 bases and J 4 bases, with 13 bases left between them. CDR3 length: 15 residues. From germline, CDR1 is LGHNA and CDR2 YSLEER. This CDR3 reads CASSQEYGPGYEQYF. For the CDR3, the DNA is TGCGCCAGCAGCCAAGAGTACGGACCGGGATACGAGCAGTACTTC.

The rearrangement uses TRBV7-8 and TRBJ2-5; 9 bases line up with TRBD2. The CDR3 has 13 amino acids. Germline loops: CDR1 SGHVS, CDR2 FQNEAQ. The CDR3 DNA reads as TGTGCATGGGGTAGCGGGAGCTTAGAGACCCAGTACTTC. Its translation is CAWGSGSLETQYF.

The V call is TRBV10-2, the J call TRBJ1-2, with 8 nucleotides matching TRBD1. Trimming took 6 bases from V and 6 from J; bases not matched to a gene: 12. Germline CDR1 reads WSHSY; CDR2 reads SAAADI. There are 15 residues in the CDR3. CDR3 sequence reads: CASRDGQGSGDGYTF. CDR3 bases: TGCGCCAGCAGAGACGGACAGGGTTCGGGAGATGGCTACACCTTC.

The chain joins TRBV5-8 to TRBJ2-1; 7 bases are a match to TRBD2. J was trimmed by 9 bases and V by 2 bases; bases with no gene match: 17. This CDR3 is 17 amino acids long. Germline CDR1 SGHTS, CDR2 YDEGEE. The CDR3 reads CASSFPERERILGEQFF. The DNA of the CDR3 is TGTGCCAGCAGCTTTCCCGAGCGGGAACGGATTCTGGGTGAGCAGTTCTTC.

The chain uses TRBV7-2 and TRBJ2-3; 7 positions agree with TRBD1. The CDR3 has 14 residues. Looked up from germline, CDR1 is SGHTA and CDR2 is FQGNSA. V lost 5 bases and J lost 6; bases outside the gene matches: 8. The CDR3: CASSHTPRGDTQYF. CDR3 nucleotides: TGTGCCAGCAGCCACACCCCCAGGGGGGATACGCAGTATTTT.

V usage is TRBV5-4 and J usage is TRBJ1-1; 9 bases are a match to TRBD1. The CDR3 sequence is 13 residues long. Germline values: CDR1 SGHNT, CDR2 YYREEE (reference sequence). Trimming cost V 3 bases and J 5 bases; bases outside gene matches: 2. The CDR3 sequence is CASSWTGETEAFF. The CDR3 nucleotides are TGTGCCAGCAGCTGGACAGGGGAAACTGAAGCTTTCTTT.

The V gene is TRBV29-1, the J gene TRBJ2-1, with D maybe TRBD2 (6 bases). The CDR3 runs to 12 residues. The germline V gene encodes CDR1 SQVTM and CDR2 ANQGSEA. V was pared by 7 bases and J by 8 bases, with 15 bases between. The chain's CDR3 is CSEGRGRDEQFF. Here the CDR3 DNA reads TGCAGCGAAGGGCGGGGTAGAGATGAGCAGTTCTTC.

The V and J genes are TRBV7-8 and TRBJ2-7; possible D gene TRBD1, 5 bases. This CDR3 contains 15 residues. The V and J ends lost 1 base and 2 bases respectively, with 12 bases between them. The germline V gene encodes CDR1 SGHVS and CDR2 FQNEAQ. CDR3 bases: TGTGCCAGCAGCTTAGGTGGCCAGGGAACCTACGAGCAGTACTTC. This sequence encodes CASSLGGQGTYEQYF.

The sample holds a few counts of this clone. This chain connects TRBV4-1 to TRBJ2-2, with 8 bases matching TRBD1. Germline CDR1 MGHRA, CDR2 YSYEKL. V shed 4 bases, J shed 6 bases, and the junction held 4 bases outside the gene matches. The CDR3 is made up of 14 amino acids. The CDR3 spells CASSLTGDAGELFF. CDR3 bases: TGCGCCAGCAGCCTGACAGGGGATGCCGGGGAGCTGTTTTTT.

The genes are TRBV6-1 and TRBJ2-3, with 7 bases fitting TRBD1. Losses at the gene ends were 0 bases for V and 6 bases for J; bases not matched to a gene: 12. The germline gives CDR1 MNHNS, CDR2 SASEGT. CDR3 size: 17 residues. For the CDR3, the DNA is TGTGCCAGCAGTGAAGCAGGTGGACAGGCTGGGTGGGATACGCAGTATTTT. Translation: CASSEAGGQAGWDTQYF.

This chain uses TRBV25-1 with TRBJ1-4, with D possibly TRBD1 on 5 matching bases. V was pared by 0 bases and J by 8 bases, with 13 bases between. The CDR3 runs 15 residues. Germline values: CDR1 MGHDK, CDR2 SYGVNS. DNA of the CDR3: TGTGCCAGCAGTGAATACGGGGGAATAGGAGAAAAACTGTTTTTT. Translated, it gives CASSEYGGIGEKLFF.

The V and J genes are TRBV11-2 and TRBJ1-4; no clear D gene. CDR3 length: 14 amino acids. V lost 0 bases and J lost 8, with 10 bases in between. Per germline, CDR1 SGHAT and CDR2 FQNNGV. The CDR3 sequence is CASSLERHLEKLFF. CDR3 DNA sequence: TGTGCCAGCAGCTTAGAGAGGCATCTAGAAAAACTGTTTTTT.

DNA for the CDR3: TGTGCCAGCAGCTTAGTTTCCGGGACAGGGGGTCATGAGCAGTTCTTC. Translating it yields CASSLVSGTGGHEQFF. V and J are TRBV11-3 and TRBJ2-1, with 11 nucleotides matching TRBD1. The CDR3 length is 16 residues. The trim removed 1 base at V and 8 bases at J, leaving 7 bases unmatched. CDR1 SGHNT and CDR2 YENEEA come from the germline V gene.

This clone is a singleton in its sample. The chain couples TRBV7-2 to TRBJ1-4; a weak D match, TRBD1 (6 bases). Germline V CDR1 and CDR2: SGHTA, FQGNSA. Trimming stripped 3 bases from V and 8 bases from J, with 7 bases between. CDR3 size: 12 residues. The CDR3 sequence: CASSFQGEKLFF. The CDR3 DNA reads TGTGCCAGCAGCTTCCAGGGGGAAAAACTGTTTTTT. Combining the CDR3 with reference TRBV7-2 and TRBJ1-4 gives the whole variable domain GAGVSQSPSNKVTEKGKDVELRCDPISGHTALYWYRQSLGQGLEFLIYFQGNSAPDKSGLPSDRFSAERTGGSVSTLTIQRTQQEDSAVYLCASSFQGEKLFFGSGTQLSVL.

V is TRBV29-1 and J is TRBJ1-4, with 11 bases matching TRBD1. Trimming cost V 6 bases and J 7 bases; bases outside gene matches: 7. The CDR3 covers 14 residues. Germline loops: CDR1 SQVTM, CDR2 ANQGSEA. The CDR3 reads CSVGTGGGSEKLFF. The CDR3 region has the DNA TGCAGCGTAGGGACAGGGGGAGGTAGTGAAAAACTGTTTTTT.

The genes are TRBV5-1 and TRBJ2-7, with 12 bases lining up with TRBD2. V trimming: 0 bases; J trimming: 3 bases; junction bases outside the gene matches: 7. Germline CDR1 reads SGHRS; CDR2 reads YFSETQ. This CDR3 has 17 amino acids. The CDR3: CASSLGGLAGQDYEQYF. The CDR3 nucleotides read TGCGCCAGCAGCTTGGGGGGACTAGCGGGTCAGGACTACGAGCAGTACTTC.

The chain has TRBV28 and TRBJ1-1; 10 nucleotides align to TRBD1. Germline V lookup: CDR1 MDHEN, CDR2 SYDVKM. V dropped 5 bases and J dropped 5; count of bases not matched to a gene: 8. The CDR3 loop spans 15 amino acids. The DNA of the CDR3 is TGTGCCAGCAGTCAGAGACAGGGGGCTGATACTGAAGCTTTCTTT. Amino acid sequence: CASSQRQGADTEAFF.

CDR3 sequence reads: CASSSGTGLGYTF. The CDR3 DNA follows: TGTGCCAGCAGCTCCGGGACAGGGCTTGGCTACACCTTC. The V gene is TRBV6-5, the J gene TRBJ1-2; 9 bases line up with TRBD1. V was clipped by 6 bases and J by 7 bases; unmatched bases: 6. CDR3 length: 13 residues. The germline V gene has CDR1 MNHEY and CDR2 SVGAGI.

The V gene is TRBV6-5, the J gene TRBJ1-4; D ambiguous. CDR3 size: 14 residues. V lost 2 bases and J 8 bases, leaving 12 bases between the germline ends. Germline V gene lookup returns CDR1 MNHEY and CDR2 SVGAGI. DNA for the CDR3: TGTGCCAGCAGTTACCGGCAGGAGGAGGAAAAACTGTTTTTT. Translating it yields CASSYRQEEEKLFF.

The gene calls are TRBV19 and TRBJ2-1; TRBD1 matches at 9 bases. This CDR3 region has 16 residues. V shed 2 bases and J 7 bases; nucleotides not matched to a gene: 9. Germline V CDR1 and CDR2: LNHDA, SQIVND (reference sequence). CDR3 DNA: TGTGCCAGTAGTATAAGGGACAGGGTTTTAGGAAATGAGCAGTTCTTC. Translated: CASSIRDRVLGNEQFF.

The chain couples TRBV6-6 to TRBJ2-3, with D possibly matching TRBD2 (6 bases). The CDR3 runs 14 residues. Germline V lookup: CDR1 MNHNY, CDR2 SVGAGI (reference sequence). Trimming shortened V by 7 bases and J by 2 bases, and 13 bases separated the two germline ends. The CDR3: CASTGRGNTDTQYF. The CDR3 DNA sequence: TGTGCCAGCACGGGTCGGGGGAACACAGATACGCAGTATTTT.

The chain links TRBV29-1 to TRBJ2-5, with D perhaps matching TRBD1 (6 bases). In germline, CDR1 is SQVTM, CDR2 ANQGSEA. The germline V and J ends were trimmed by 6 bases and 10 bases, with 18 bases remaining between them. The CDR3 is 12 amino acids. The CDR3, as DNA: TGCAGCGTAGGGACACGGGAAGAGGGCCAGTACTTC. Translating it yields CSVGTREEGQYF. The full variable domain, with the rest looked up from reference TRBV29-1 and TRBJ2-5, is SAVISQKPSRDICQRGTSLTIQCQVDSQVTMMFWYRQQPGQSLTLIATANQGSEATYESGFVIDKFPISRPNLTFSTLTVSNMSPEDSSIYLCSVGTREEGQYFGPGTRLLVL.